A selection of T cell receptor beta chains follows, all from one sample in a study of response to subunit inactivated influenza vaccine. Each CDR3 protein is one row after TCRdb ran MiXCR on the RT-PCR reads. The table records hundreds of thousands of distinct CDR3 sequences, roughly 10% of them present only once. This material consisted of PBMCs from blood, taken on the day of vaccination. All receptors derive from a middle-aged man who received an inactivated influenza vaccine. The CDR3 runs from the conserved cysteine through the conserved F or W. D genes are given only for firm matches. Not every row has a clone size; where given, it reads once, few, many or a size class.

clone size	J gene	V gene	D gene	CDR3 protein	CDR3 DNA
few	TRBJ1-6	TRBV4-1	TRBD1	CASTRDRGDSPLHF	TGCGCCAGCACCCGGGACAGGGGAGATTCACCCCTCCACTTT
NA	TRBJ2-7	TRBV28	NA	CASVLIRGMTYEQYF	TGTGCCAGCGTGCTAATCCGGGGAATGACCTACGAGCAGTACTTC
NA	TRBJ2-1	TRBV12-3/TRBV12-4	NA	CASSLDGLNEQFF	TGTGCCAGCAGTTTAGACGGACTGAATGAGCAGTTCTTC
NA	TRBJ1-6	TRBV3-1	NA	CASSYAGASPLHF	TGTGCCAGCAGCTACGCAGGGGCATCACCCCTCCACTTT
few	TRBJ2-1	TRBV14	TRBD2	CASSHIREAGYNEQFF	TGTGCCAGCAGCCACATTCGGGAGGCGGGATACAATGAGCAGTTCTTC
few	TRBJ2-2	TRBV27	NA	CASSLVGALGTGELFF	TGTGCCAGCAGTTTAGTGGGGGCGCTGGGGACCGGGGAGCTGTTTTTT
few	TRBJ2-5	TRBV6-1	NA	CASSKGGQQETQYF	TGTGCCAGCAGTAAGGGGGGACAGCAAGAGACCCAGTACTTC
many	TRBJ2-1	TRBV29-1	NA	CSAVRQVTYNEQFF	TGCAGCGCCGTGCGGCAGGTGACCTACAATGAGCAGTTCTTC
few	TRBJ2-3	TRBV10-3	TRBD2	CATRGEATDTQYF	TGTGCCACCCGGGGGGAGGCGACAGATACGCAGTATTTT
NA	TRBJ2-1	TRBV11-2	TRBD1	CASSLAPRTGTYNEQFF	TGTGCCAGCAGCTTAGCCCCCAGGACAGGGACCTACAATGAGCAGTTCTTC
NA	TRBJ2-3	TRBV7-3	TRBD2	CASSPSAGGAYTQYF	TGTGCCAGCAGCCCCTCAGCGGGAGGTGCATATACGCAGTATTTT
many	TRBJ2-1	TRBV5-1	NA	CASSLAGVNEQFF	TGCGCCAGCAGCTTGGCCGGTGTTAATGAGCAGTTCTTC
NA	TRBJ1-3	TRBV18	NA	CASSPPRIRSSGNTIYF	TGTGCCAGCTCACCACCGAGGATTAGGAGCTCTGGAAACACCATATATTTT